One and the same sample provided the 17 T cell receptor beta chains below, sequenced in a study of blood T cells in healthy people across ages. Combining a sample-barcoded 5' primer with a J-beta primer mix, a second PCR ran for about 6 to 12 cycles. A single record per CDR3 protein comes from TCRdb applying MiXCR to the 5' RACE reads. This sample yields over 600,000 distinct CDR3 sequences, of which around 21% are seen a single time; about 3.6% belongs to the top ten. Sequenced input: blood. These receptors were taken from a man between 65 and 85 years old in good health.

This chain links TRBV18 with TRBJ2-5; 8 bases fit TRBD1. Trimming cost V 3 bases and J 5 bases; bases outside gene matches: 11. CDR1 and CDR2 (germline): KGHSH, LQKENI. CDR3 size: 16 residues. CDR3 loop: CASSPWTGSTLETQYF. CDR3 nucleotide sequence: TGTGCCAGCTCACCTTGGACAGGGTCTACGCTGGAGACCCAGTACTTC.

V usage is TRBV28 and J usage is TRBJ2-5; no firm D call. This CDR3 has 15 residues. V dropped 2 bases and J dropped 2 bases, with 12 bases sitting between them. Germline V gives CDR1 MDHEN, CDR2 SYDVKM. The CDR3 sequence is CASSLAVRIQETQYF. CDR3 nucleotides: TGTGCCAGCAGTTTAGCGGTCAGAATACAAGAGACCCAGTACTTC.

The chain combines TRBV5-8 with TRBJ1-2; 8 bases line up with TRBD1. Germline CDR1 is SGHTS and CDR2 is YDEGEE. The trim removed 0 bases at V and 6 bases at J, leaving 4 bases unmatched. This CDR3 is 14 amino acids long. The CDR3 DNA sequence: TGTGCCAGCAGCTTGGGACAGGGGTCTCATGGCTACACCTTC. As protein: CASSLGQGSHGYTF.

The CDR3 nucleotides read TGCGCCAGCATGCCCGGGACTAGCTCAGTACAGTACTTC. It yields the protein CASMPGTSSVQYF. V gene TRBV10-2 combines with J gene TRBJ2-5; TRBD2 matches 9 bases. The CDR3 totals 13 residues. The germline gives CDR1 WSHSY, CDR2 SAAADI. Trimming cost V 7 bases and J 11 bases; bases outside gene matches: 11.

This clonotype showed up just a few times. The CDR3 spells CASSPIGLGTQYF. In DNA, the CDR3 is TGTGCCAGCTCACCAATAGGGCTGGGGACCCAGTACTTC. The chain employs TRBV18 and TRBJ2-5, with D unclear. This CDR3 is built from 13 residues. Germline V gives CDR1 KGHSH, CDR2 LQKENI. The V and J ends lost 2 bases and 7 bases respectively, with 11 bases between them. Full variable domain (missing parts from reference TRBV18 and TRBJ2-5): NAGVMQNPRHLVRRRGQEARLRCSPMKGHSHVYWYRQLPEEGLKFMVYLQKENIIDESGMPKERFSAEFPKEGPSILRIQQVVRGDSAAYFCASSPIGLGTQYFGPGTRLLVL.

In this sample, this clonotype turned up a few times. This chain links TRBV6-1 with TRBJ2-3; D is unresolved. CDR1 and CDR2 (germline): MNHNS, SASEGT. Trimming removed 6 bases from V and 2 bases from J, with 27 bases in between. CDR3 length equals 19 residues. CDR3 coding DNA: TGTGCCAGCAGCACCACTAACCCAGTGTCCCAGTCCCTCACAGATACGCAGTATTTT. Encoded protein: CASSTTNPVSQSLTDTQYF.

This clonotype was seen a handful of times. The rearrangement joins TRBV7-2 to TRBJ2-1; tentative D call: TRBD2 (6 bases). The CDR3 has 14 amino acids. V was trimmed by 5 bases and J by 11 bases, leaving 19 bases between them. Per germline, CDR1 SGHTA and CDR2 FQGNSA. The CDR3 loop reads CASSDSSGLGKQFF. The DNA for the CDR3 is TGTGCCAGCAGCGATTCCAGCGGGCTAGGGAAGCAGTTCTTC.

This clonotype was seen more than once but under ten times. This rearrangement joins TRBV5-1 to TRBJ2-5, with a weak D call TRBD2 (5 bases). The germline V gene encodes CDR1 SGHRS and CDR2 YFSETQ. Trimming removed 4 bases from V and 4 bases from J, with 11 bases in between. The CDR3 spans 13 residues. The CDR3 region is CASSPEVAETQYF. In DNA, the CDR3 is TGCGCCAGCAGCCCGGAGGTGGCAGAGACCCAGTACTTC.

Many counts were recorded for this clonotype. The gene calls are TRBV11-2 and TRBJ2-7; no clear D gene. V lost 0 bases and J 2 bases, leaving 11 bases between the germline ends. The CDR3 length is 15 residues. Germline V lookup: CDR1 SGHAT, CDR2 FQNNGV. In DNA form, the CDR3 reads TGTGCCAGCAGCTTAGATCGTGGGATGGCCTACGAGCAGTACTTC. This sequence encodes CASSLDRGMAYEQYF.

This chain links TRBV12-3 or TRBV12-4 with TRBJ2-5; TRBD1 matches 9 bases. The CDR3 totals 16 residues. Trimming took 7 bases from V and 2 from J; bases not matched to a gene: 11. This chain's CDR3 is CASTRHRDRVQETQYF. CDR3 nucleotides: TGTGCCAGCACCCGACACCGGGACAGGGTTCAAGAGACCCAGTACTTC.

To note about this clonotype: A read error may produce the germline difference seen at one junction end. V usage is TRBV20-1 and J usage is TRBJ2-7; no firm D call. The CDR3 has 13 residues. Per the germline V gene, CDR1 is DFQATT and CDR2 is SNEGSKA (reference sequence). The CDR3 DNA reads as TGCAGTGCTGGAGAACGGCCCCACTACGAGCAGTACTTC. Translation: CSAGERPHYEQYF.

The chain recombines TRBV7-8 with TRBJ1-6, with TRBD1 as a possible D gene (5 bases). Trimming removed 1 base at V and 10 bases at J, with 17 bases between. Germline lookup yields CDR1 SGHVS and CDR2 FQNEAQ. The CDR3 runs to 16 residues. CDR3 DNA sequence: TGTGCCAGCAGCTTAGACACGGGGGGAGGGAACTCACCCCTCCACTTT. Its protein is CASSLDTGGGNSPLHF.

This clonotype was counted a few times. The CDR3 bases are TGTGCCAGCAGTTTTGGGTTTTCGGGTGAGCAGTTCTTC. It translates to CASSFGFSGEQFF. The rearrangement links TRBV12-3 or TRBV12-4 to TRBJ2-1, with D unclear. This CDR3 has 13 amino acids. Trimming removed 3 bases from V and 9 bases from J, with 12 bases in between.

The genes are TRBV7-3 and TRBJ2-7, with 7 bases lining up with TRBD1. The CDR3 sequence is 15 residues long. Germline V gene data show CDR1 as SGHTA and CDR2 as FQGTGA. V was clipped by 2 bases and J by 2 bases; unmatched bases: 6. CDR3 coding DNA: TGTGCCAGCAGCTTACTGGGGACAGTTCCCTACGAGCAGTACTTC. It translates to CASSLLGTVPYEQYF.

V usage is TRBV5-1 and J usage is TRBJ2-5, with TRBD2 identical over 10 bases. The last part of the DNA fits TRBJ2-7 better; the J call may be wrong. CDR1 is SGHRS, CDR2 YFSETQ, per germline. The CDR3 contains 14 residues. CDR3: CASSAASGGGEQYF. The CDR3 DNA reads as TGCGCCAGCAGCGCGGCTAGCGGGGGCGGCGAGCAGTACTTC.

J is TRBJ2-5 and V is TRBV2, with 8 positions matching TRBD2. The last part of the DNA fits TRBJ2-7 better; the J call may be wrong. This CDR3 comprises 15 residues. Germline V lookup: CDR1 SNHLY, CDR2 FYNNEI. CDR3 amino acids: CASSDLGLAGYEQYF. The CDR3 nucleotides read TGTGCCAGCAGTGACCTTGGGTTAGCGGGATACGAGCAGTACTTC.

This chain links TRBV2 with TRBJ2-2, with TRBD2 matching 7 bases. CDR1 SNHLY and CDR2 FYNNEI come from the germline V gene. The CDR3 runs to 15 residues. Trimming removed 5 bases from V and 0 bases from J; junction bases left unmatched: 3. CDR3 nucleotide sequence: TGTGCCAGCAGTTCACTAGCGACGAACACCGGGGAGCTGTTTTTT. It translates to CASSSLATNTGELFF.